The T cell receptor beta chain described here comes from a study of T cell responses to AZD1222 COVID-19 vaccine. The CDR3 is 14 residues long. In germline, CDR1 is SGHRS, CDR2 YFSETQ. Trimming cost V 6 bases and J 1 base, with 13 bases left between them. Using immunoSEQ multiplex PCR, the repertoire was profiled, and TCRdb retains in-frame clones only, with some absent. The data hold roughly 100,000 clones, with around 87% observed a single time. This material consisted of peripheral blood, taken 28 days after the second AZD1222 dose. This chain links TRBV5-1 with TRBJ1-1, with a weak D call TRBD1 (5 bases). The clonotype originates from an adult who received the AZD1222 COVID-19 vaccine. In nucleotides, the CDR3 is TGCGCCAGCAACCCGGGAGGGACGAACACTGAAGCTTTCTTT. This encodes CASNPGGTNTEAFF.